What follows are 30 T cell receptor beta chains derived from one specimen sequenced in a study of CD8+ T cells in alopecia areata. Extraction and reverse transcription of RNA yielded cDNA as the sequencing template. The assay was immunoSEQ multiplex PCR, and TCRdb's table has in-frame clones only and misses some. The table lists roughly 65,000 clones, approximately 43% of them singletons. The sequencing used CD8+ T cells sorted from blood, collected at week 0. Every receptor here comes from a human donor with alopecia areata.

The chain joins TRBV5-4 to TRBJ2-2; 7 bases are shared with TRBD1. The CDR3 totals 15 residues. The V and J ends lost 4 bases and 6 bases, in that order; junction bases with no gene match: 9. The germline gives CDR1 SGHNT, CDR2 YYREEE (reference sequence). The CDR3 spells CASSAVPGGSGELFF. The CDR3 coding sequence is TGTGCCAGCAGCGCGGTCCCAGGGGGTTCCGGGGAGCTGTTTTTT.

Comments on this clone: At the DNA level, this CDR3 is encoded by other sequences in the same sample as well. The chain uses TRBV29-1 and TRBJ2-7, with TRBD1 identical over 11 bases. This CDR3 has 14 residues. The V and J ends lost 1 base and 3 bases, in that order; junction bases with no gene match: 2. Germline V lookup: CDR1 SQVTM, CDR2 ANQGSEA. The CDR3 nucleotides read TGCAGCGTTGAAGGGACAGGGGGCAGCTACGAGCAGTACTTC. Translating it yields CSVEGTGGSYEQYF.

There are many counts of this clone. This sequence joins TRBV28 and TRBJ2-6; 8 bases match TRBD2. With 4 bases clipped from V and 0 bases from J, the junction kept 11 bases outside the gene matches. Germline V CDR1 and CDR2: MDHEN, SYDVKM. The CDR3 is made up of 19 amino acids. This CDR3 reads CASSSPGLAGLSGANVLTF. CDR3 DNA: TGTGCCAGCAGTTCTCCCGGGCTAGCGGGCCTCTCTGGGGCCAACGTCCTGACTTTC.

This chain joins TRBV29-1 and TRBJ2-7; D possibly corresponds to TRBD2 (5 bases). The CDR3 runs to 12 residues. With 4 bases removed from V and 0 bases from J, the gap between germline ends came to 7 bases. Germline V gives CDR1 SQVTM, CDR2 ANQGSEA. CDR3 DNA: TGCAGCGTTGTTGGGAGCTCCTACGAGCAGTACTTC. Translating it yields CSVVGSSYEQYF.

The table lists this clone with a few counts. Since a far larger clone is one base different, this is likely a read error. The chain combines TRBV9 with TRBJ2-1; TRBD2 aligns across 9 bases. This CDR3 has 16 amino acids. Germline trimming cut 4 bases from V and 5 bases from J; bases unmatched to any gene: 10. The V gene's germline CDR1 is SGDLS and CDR2 YYNGEE. The CDR3 here is CASSQGASGTDNEQFF. Here the CDR3 DNA reads TGTGCCAGCAGCCAAGGGGCTAGCGGGACAGACAATGAGCAGTTCTTC.

The rearrangement joins TRBV27 to TRBJ2-7; 8 bases match TRBD2. The CDR3 is 15 residues long. The V and J ends lost 8 bases and 4 bases, in that order; junction bases with no gene match: 13. CDR1 is MNHEY and CDR2 is SMNVEV in the germline V gene (reference sequence). The CDR3 loop is CASRPRGGPGYEQYF. CDR3 bases: TGTGCCAGCCGACCCCGGGGGGGGCCCGGTTACGAGCAGTACTTC.

This clone was detected a few times. Different DNA sequences within this sample yield the same CDR3. J is TRBJ2-2 and V is TRBV13; D not resolved. Trimming took 0 bases from V and 5 from J, leaving 4 bases between them. Germline lookup yields CDR1 PRHDT and CDR2 FYEKMQ (reference sequence). The length of the CDR3 is 13 residues. The CDR3 DNA is TGTGCCAGCAGCTTAGGGGATACCGGGGAGCTGTTTTTT. It specifies CASSLGDTGELFF.

The chain uses TRBV28 and TRBJ1-5; maybe TRBD1 (5 bases). The V gene lost 3 bases and the J gene lost 8 bases, with 11 bases spanning the gap. The CDR3 loop spans 13 amino acids. From germline, CDR1 is MDHEN and CDR2 SYDVKM. The CDR3, as DNA: TGTGCCAGCAGTTTTCGGGGGGAAGAGCCCCAGCATTTT. It encodes CASSFRGEEPQHF.

This rearrangement joins TRBV7-2 to TRBJ2-1; possibly TRBD2 for D (5 bases). V was shortened by 3 bases and J by 0 bases, with 9 bases between the two germline ends. The CDR3 has 15 residues. In germline, CDR1 is SGHTA, CDR2 FQGNSA. CDR3 DNA: TGTGCCAGCAGCTTCTTAGCGAGCTCCTACAATGAGCAGTTCTTC. Translation gives CASSFLASSYNEQFF.

The table lists this clone with a few counts. V and J are TRBV7-9 and TRBJ2-7, with D possibly matching TRBD2 (5 bases). V dropped 10 bases and J dropped 4 bases, with 11 bases sitting between them. The CDR3 length is 11 residues. Germline CDR1 reads SEHNR; CDR2 reads FQNEAQ (reference sequence). CDR3 sequence: CATGEAYEQYF. DNA of the CDR3: TGTGCCACCGGGGAAGCTTACGAGCAGTACTTC.

The rearrangement joins TRBV5-6 to TRBJ2-7, with D uncertain. This CDR3 is 15 amino acids long. Trimming shortened V by 0 bases and J by 6 bases, and 16 bases separated the two germline ends. Germline values: CDR1 SGHDT, CDR2 YYEEEE. The chain's CDR3 is CASSLAGPTLFEQYF. The CDR3 DNA is TGTGCCAGCAGCTTGGCCGGTCCGACGTTGTTCGAGCAGTACTTC. The variable domain in full, completed from reference TRBV5-6 and TRBJ2-7, reads DAGVTQSPTHLIKTRGQQVTLRCSPKSGHDTVSWYQQALGQGPQFIFQYYEEEERQRGNFPDRFSGHQFPNYSSELNVNALLLGDSALYLCASSLAGPTLFEQYFGPGTRLTVT.

About this clone itself: A read error may produce the germline difference seen at one junction end. This chain uses TRBV20-1 with TRBJ2-5; D uncertain. The CDR3 is made up of 8 amino acids. The germline gives CDR1 DFQATT, CDR2 SNEGSKA (reference sequence). CDR3 region: CSATPWNF. CDR3 DNA: TGCAGTGCTACACCCTGGAACTTC.

This clone was recorded once. The rearrangement links TRBV4-1 to TRBJ1-1; D is ambiguous. Trimming took 1 base from V and 7 from J, leaving 13 bases between them. This CDR3 region has 14 residues. Germline V gives CDR1 MGHRA, CDR2 YSYEKL. This CDR3 is CASSQGGGVREAFF. In DNA, the CDR3 is TGCGCCAGCAGCCAAGGCGGTGGGGTCCGTGAAGCTTTCTTT.

Comment on this clone: The same CDR3 arises from other DNA sequences in this sample as well. V gene TRBV6-5 combines with J gene TRBJ1-1; D may be TRBD1 (5 bases). The germline V and J ends were trimmed by 2 bases and 4 bases, with 8 bases remaining between them. From germline, CDR1 is MNHEY and CDR2 SVGAGI. The CDR3 consists of 13 residues. CDR3 sequence (DNA): TGTGCCAGCAGTTACGGCGGGGGCACTGAAGCTTTCTTT. It specifies CASSYGGGTEAFF.

This clone has more than one count but fewer than ten. V is TRBV6-6 and J is TRBJ2-7; D is ambiguous. Germline CDR1 MNHNY, CDR2 SVGAGI (reference sequence). The germline V and J ends were trimmed by 0 bases and 7 bases, with 4 bases remaining between them. The CDR3 length is 11 residues. The chain's CDR3 is CASSYSVEQYF. CDR3 DNA sequence: TGTGCCAGCAGTTACTCGGTGGAGCAGTACTTC.

V and J are TRBV18 and TRBJ1-1; D not resolved. CDR3 length: 17 residues. Looked up from germline, CDR1 is KGHSH and CDR2 is LQKENI. The V gene lost 3 bases and the J gene lost 5 bases, with 22 bases spanning the gap. CDR3 in DNA: TGTGCCAGCTCACCCATCGCCGACAAGGGTACGGGGACTGAAGCTTTCTTT. Protein: CASSPIADKGTGTEAFF.

The chain has TRBV7-2 and TRBJ2-1; 7 nucleotides agree with TRBD1. After removal of 6 bases from V and 14 bases from J, the junction contained 16 bases not matched to a gene. Germline lookup yields CDR1 SGHTA and CDR2 FQGNSA. CDR3 length: 14 residues. This CDR3 reads CASRWQGQLSLEFF. The CDR3 coding sequence is TGTGCCAGCAGGTGGCAGGGACAGCTTAGCTTGGAGTTCTTC.

The gene calls are TRBV29-1 and TRBJ2-7; 8 bases line up with TRBD1. The CDR3 is 14 amino acids. From germline, CDR1 is SQVTM and CDR2 ANQGSEA. V trimming: 6 bases; J trimming: 2 bases; junction bases outside the gene matches: 9. DNA for the CDR3: TGCAGCGTGGTAACAGGGGGTGATACCTACGAGCAGTACTTC. This translates into CSVVTGGDTYEQYF.

The chain couples TRBV7-9 to TRBJ2-1; the match to TRBD2 covers 7 bases. The CDR3 runs to 17 residues. Looked up from germline, CDR1 is SEHNR and CDR2 is FQNEAQ (reference sequence). J was trimmed by 2 bases and V by 5 bases; bases with no gene match: 12. Here the CDR3 reads CASSQDSAGAPYNEQFF. For the CDR3, the DNA is TGTGCCAGCAGCCAAGATTCGGCGGGAGCCCCCTACAATGAGCAGTTCTTC.

This clone appeared a few times. The chain uses TRBV7-3 and TRBJ2-1; D may be TRBD2 (6 bases). CDR3 size: 14 residues. Germline assignment: CDR1 SGHTA and CDR2 FQGTGA. V lost 6 bases, J lost 6 bases, and 15 bases lay in between. The CDR3 protein is CASSLPGEVNEQFF. The CDR3 DNA reads as TGTGCCAGCAGTCTGCCGGGAGAGGTCAATGAGCAGTTCTTC.

The chain has TRBV27 and TRBJ2-4, with 7 positions matching TRBD1. V lost 5 bases to trimming and J lost 6 bases; unmatched junction nucleotides: 7. Germline values: CDR1 MNHEY, CDR2 SMNVEV (reference sequence). This CDR3 region has 14 residues. The CDR3 loop is CASSLDRVGNIQYF. CDR3 bases: TGTGCCAGCAGTCTAGACAGGGTGGGAAACATTCAGTACTTC.

The V and J genes are TRBV6-5 and TRBJ2-4; no definite D call. Germline loops: CDR1 MNHEY, CDR2 SVGAGI. Trimming took off 2 bases at V and 8 bases at J, with 10 bases between the two ends. This CDR3 spans 13 amino acids. DNA for the CDR3: TGTGCCAGCAGTTACAACCCCGAGGACATTCAGTACTTC. Translating gives CASSYNPEDIQYF.

This rearrangement joins TRBV29-1 to TRBJ2-5; no reliable D call. Germline lookup yields CDR1 SQVTM and CDR2 ANQGSEA. The CDR3 is 15 amino acids. With 2 bases removed from V and 0 bases from J, the gap between germline ends came to 13 bases. The CDR3 loop reads CSVELPTEYQETQYF. In DNA form, the CDR3 reads TGCAGCGTTGAACTCCCTACTGAGTACCAAGAGACCCAGTACTTC. The whole variable domain, remainder taken from reference TRBV29-1 and TRBJ2-5, is SAVISQKPSRDICQRGTSLTIQCQVDSQVTMMFWYRQQPGQSLTLIATANQGSEATYESGFVIDKFPISRPNLTFSTLTVSNMSPEDSSIYLCSVELPTEYQETQYFGPGTRLLVL.

The chain carries TRBV19 and TRBJ1-2; 8 bases fit TRBD1. With V trimmed by 7 bases and J by 6 bases, 7 bases remained unmatched. The CDR3 extends over 13 amino acids. Per the germline V gene, CDR1 is LNHDA and CDR2 is SQIVND (reference sequence). The DNA of the CDR3 is TGTGCCAGTACCGTGACAGGGGAACATGGCTACACCTTC. Its protein is CASTVTGEHGYTF.

The chain combines TRBV6-5 with TRBJ2-5; 7 positions agree with TRBD2. The CDR3 has 12 amino acids. After removal of 8 bases from V and 4 bases from J, the junction contained 4 bases not matched to a gene. Germline V lookup: CDR1 MNHEY, CDR2 SVGAGI. As DNA, the CDR3 is TGTGCCAGCCGGGGGGTCGTAGAGACCCAGTACTTC. This translates into CASRGVVETQYF.

This clone occurred a few times. This rearrangement joins TRBV29-1 to TRBJ2-1; D might be TRBD2 (6 bases). The germline V and J ends were trimmed by 4 bases and 4 bases, with 11 bases remaining between them. Germline loops: CDR1 SQVTM, CDR2 ANQGSEA. The CDR3 spans 13 residues. Written as DNA, the CDR3 is TGCAGCGTTGTCGGGGGTCAATACAATGAGCAGTTCTTC. Translating it yields CSVVGGQYNEQFF.

As concerns this clone: The junction does not match germline at one end; this may be a read error. The chain links TRBV7-9 to TRBJ2-1; 10 bases match TRBD2. This CDR3 has 16 residues. Germline CDR1 and CDR2: SEHNR and FQNEAQ (reference sequence). The CDR3 loop reads CASSQSGRAYSDEQFF. CDR3 sequence (DNA): TGCGCCAGCAGCCAGAGCGGGAGGGCCTATAGCGATGAGCAGTTCTTC.

This chain joins TRBV29-1 and TRBJ1-5; 7 nucleotides agree with TRBD1. With V trimmed by 4 bases and J by 0 bases, 0 bases remained unmatched. The length of the CDR3 is 13 residues. Germline V CDR1 and CDR2: SQVTM, ANQGSEA. The CDR3, as DNA: TGCAGCGTTGGACAGGGTAGCAATCAGCCCCAGCATTTT. Translated, it gives CSVGQGSNQPQHF. The variable domain in full, completed from reference TRBV29-1 and TRBJ1-5, reads SAVISQKPSRDICQRGTSLTIQCQVDSQVTMMFWYRQQPGQSLTLIATANQGSEATYESGFVIDKFPISRPNLTFSTLTVSNMSPEDSSIYLCSVGQGSNQPQHFGDGTRLSIL.

This clone came up a few times. This chain joins TRBV29-1 and TRBJ2-2, with D perhaps TRBD2 (7 bases). V was trimmed by 5 bases and J by 0 bases, leaving 13 bases between them. The germline V gene has CDR1 SQVTM and CDR2 ANQGSEA. This CDR3 has 15 amino acids. Here the CDR3 reads CSVQAGATNTGELFF. CDR3 bases: TGCAGCGTTCAGGCGGGGGCTACGAACACCGGGGAGCTGTTTTTT.

This clone occurred a few times. The chain is built from TRBV19 and TRBJ2-1; no definite D call. CDR1 LNHDA and CDR2 SQIVND come from the germline V gene (reference sequence). Trimming took 2 bases from V and 0 from J, leaving 2 bases between them. This CDR3 spans 13 amino acids. CDR3 in amino acids: CASSIRSYNEQFF. In DNA, the CDR3 is TGTGCCAGTAGTATACGCTCCTACAATGAGCAGTTCTTC.